This passage covers 27 T cell receptor beta chains from one sample sequenced in a study of T-cell reconstitution after alpha-beta-depleted transplantation in children. Unique molecular identifiers were built into the TCRbeta library. One entry per CDR3 protein, called by TCRdb with MiXCR from the PCR reads. The sample carries 200,000 to 250,000 distinct CDR3 sequences, 7.5% to 9.5% recorded once. The input for sequencing was PBMCs, mostly from graft donor cells, taken 360 days after TCRalphabeta/CD19-depleted stem cell transplant. The receptors originated from a male patient aged 2 to 10 who had a stem cell transplant for acute myeloid leukemia, so the T cells may come from the graft donor.

This clonotype was found a few times. This chain links TRBV7-9 with TRBJ2-5, with no clear D. The V end lost 5 bases, the J end lost 7 bases, and 11 bases lay between the germline ends. The CDR3 covers 12 residues. Germline assignment: CDR1 SEHNR and CDR2 FQNEAQ (reference sequence). The CDR3 bases are TGTGCCAGCAGCACCCACTTCGCGACCCAGTACTTC. This gives the protein CASSTHFATQYF. Variable domain in full (rest from reference TRBV7-9 and TRBJ2-5): DTGVSQNPRHKITKRGQNVTFRCDPISEHNRLYWYRQTLGQGPEFLTYFQNEAQLEKSRLLSDRFSAERPKGSFSTLEIQRTEQGDSAMYLCASSTHFATQYFGPGTRLLVL.

The chain couples TRBV27 to TRBJ2-4; possibly TRBD2 for D (5 bases). The CDR3 is 14 residues long. V shed 10 bases and J shed 10 bases, with 23 bases lying between them. Germline CDR1 reads MNHEY; CDR2 reads SMNVEV (reference sequence). CDR3 residues: CAIPIEGPPGIQYF. The CDR3 DNA follows: TGTGCCATCCCGATAGAGGGCCCCCCCGGGATTCAGTACTTC.

This clonotype was counted many times. J is TRBJ2-3 and V is TRBV29-1; perhaps TRBD2 as D (6 bases). Germline loops: CDR1 SQVTM, CDR2 ANQGSEA. Trimming removed 4 bases from V and 0 bases from J, with 17 bases in between. CDR3 size: 16 residues. The CDR3 DNA sequence: TGCAGCGTTGGCCCCCGCCTAGCGAGAAGCACAGATACGCAGTATTTT. As protein: CSVGPRLARSTDTQYF.

This chain links TRBV2 with TRBJ1-1; no reliable D call. Germline V lookup: CDR1 SNHLY, CDR2 FYNNEI. This CDR3 has 13 residues. Trimming pared 4 bases from V and 0 bases from J, leaving 6 bases between. The CDR3 reads CASSGDLNTEAFF. In DNA form, the CDR3 reads TGTGCCAGCAGTGGGGATCTGAACACTGAAGCTTTCTTT.

This clonotype was counted only a few times. The gene calls are TRBV12-3 or TRBV12-4 and TRBJ2-1, with D tentatively TRBD1 or TRBD2 (5 bases each). This CDR3 region has 15 residues. Deletions cut 7 bases from V and 3 bases from J, with 16 bases between. CDR3 protein: CASTPGTVGYNEQFF. The CDR3 DNA is TGTGCCAGCACCCCCGGGACCGTGGGCTACAATGAGCAGTTCTTC.

In this sample, this clonotype turned up many times. The V call is TRBV15, the J call TRBJ1-1; maybe TRBD1 (5 bases). There are 14 residues in the CDR3. Germline CDR1 LNHNV, CDR2 YYDKDF (reference sequence). V was shortened by 0 bases and J by 4 bases, with 9 bases between the two germline ends. CDR3 amino acids: CATSREGRGTEAFF. As DNA, the CDR3 is TGTGCCACCAGCAGAGAGGGGAGGGGCACTGAAGCTTTCTTT.

The chain has TRBV5-1 and TRBJ2-2; unclear D gene. Germline CDR1 reads SGHRS; CDR2 reads YFSETQ. CDR3 length: 20 amino acids. V lost 0 bases, J lost 4 bases, and 25 bases lay in between. CDR3 residues: CASSLAPNVADWFGTGELFF. The CDR3 DNA is TGCGCCAGCAGCTTGGCTCCTAATGTCGCAGACTGGTTTGGCACCGGGGAGCTGTTTTTT. The variable domain in full, completed from reference TRBV5-1 and TRBJ2-2, reads KAGVTQTPRYLIKTRGQQVTLSCSPISGHRSVSWYQQTPGQGLQFLFEYFSETQRNKGNFPGRFSGRQFSNSRSEMNVSTLELGDSALYLCASSLAPNVADWFGTGELFFGEGSRLTVL.

This clonotype was seen more than once but under ten times. The DNA for the CDR3 is TGTGCCATCAGTGCCGGGGTAGCGGTCACCGGGGAGCTGTTTTTT. Translated, it gives CAISAGVAVTGELFF. V and J are TRBV10-3 and TRBJ2-2; D is possibly TRBD2 (6 bases). In germline, CDR1 is ENHRY, CDR2 SYGVKD. The CDR3 consists of 15 residues. The V end lost 4 bases, the J end lost 4 bases, and 13 bases lay between the germline ends.

This clonotype was observed a handful of times. The chain couples TRBV14 to TRBJ2-5; no clear D gene. The germline V gene has CDR1 SGHDN and CDR2 FVKESK. V was shortened by 0 bases and J by 5 bases, with 16 bases between the two germline ends. This CDR3 is built from 16 residues. The CDR3, as DNA: TGTGCCAGCAGCCAAGATATCGGCATCCGGGTCGAGACCCAGTACTTC. It encodes CASSQDIGIRVETQYF. The entire variable domain, with the rest obtained from reference TRBV14 and TRBJ2-5, is as follows: EAGVTQFPSHSVIEKGQTVTLRCDPISGHDNLYWYRRVMGKEIKFLLHFVKESKQDESGMPNNRFLAERTGGTYSTLKVQPAELEDSGVYFCASSQDIGIRVETQYFGPGTRLLVL.

Details on this clonotype: One end of the junction does not line up with germline, which may come from a read error. The V call is TRBV27, the J call TRBJ2-5, with D perhaps matching TRBD2 (6 bases). Germline V CDR1 and CDR2: MNHEY, SMNVEV (reference sequence). The CDR3 covers 16 residues. The CDR3 bases are TGTGCCAGCAGTCTATCGCCGAGGGGAGGTCAGGAGACCCAGTACTTC. The encoded protein is CASSLSPRGGQETQYF.

This clonotype was observed a few times. The chain uses TRBV12-3 or TRBV12-4 and TRBJ2-1, with 8 bases aligning to TRBD1. This CDR3 region has 15 residues. V trimming: 5 bases; J trimming: 8 bases; junction bases outside the gene matches: 11. The CDR3 sequence is CASSLRTGWGDEQFF. CDR3 nucleotide sequence: TGTGCCAGCAGTCTCCGGACAGGGTGGGGCGATGAGCAGTTCTTC.

The chain carries TRBV5-1 and TRBJ2-7; a possible D gene is TRBD1 (6 bases). Looked up from germline, CDR1 is SGHRS and CDR2 is YFSETQ. CDR3 length equals 14 residues. The V end lost 1 base, the J end lost 2 bases, and 10 bases lay between the germline ends. As DNA, the CDR3 is TGCGCCAGCAGCTTGCTGGGGGCCCCCTACGAGCAGTACGTC. Translation: CASSLLGAPYEQYV.

This chain links TRBV7-2 with TRBJ2-5; the match to TRBD1 covers 7 bases. Per germline, CDR1 SGHTA and CDR2 FQGNSA. The CDR3 extends over 15 amino acids. Trimming took 1 base from V and 3 from J; bases not matched to a gene: 5. The CDR3 nucleotides are TGTGCCAGCAGCTTAGTGCACAGGGGCGAAGAGACCCAGTACTTC. Amino acids: CASSLVHRGEETQYF.

This clonotype was seen a handful of times. The chain combines TRBV29-1 with TRBJ2-1; 9 bases are a match to TRBD2. CDR1 and CDR2 (germline): SQVTM, ANQGSEA. Trimming took 4 bases from V and 6 from J; bases not matched to a gene: 13. There are 16 residues in the CDR3. DNA of the CDR3: TGCAGCGTTGGGGCTAGCGGGGAGGGCCTAACCAATGAGCAGTTCTTC. Translated, it gives CSVGASGEGLTNEQFF.

The chain is built from TRBV4-2 and TRBJ2-1, with 12 bases aligning to TRBD2. Per germline, CDR1 LGHNA and CDR2 YNFKEQ. This CDR3 has 15 residues. V was clipped by 0 bases and J by 12 bases; unmatched bases: 6. CDR3 coding DNA: TGTGCCAGCAGCCAAGAGCTAGCGGGGGGGATACCGCAGTTCTTC. It is translated as CASSQELAGGIPQFF.

In regard to this clonotype: The junction differs from germline at one of its ends, possibly a read error. This chain joins TRBV12-3 or TRBV12-4 and TRBJ2-2; perhaps TRBD1 as D (6 bases). The CDR3 runs to 19 residues. CDR3: CTSSTPSTPGTGHTGELFF. The CDR3 DNA is TGTACCAGCAGTACACCCTCGACTCCGGGTACAGGGCACACCGGGGAGCTGTTTTTT.

This clonotype was counted ten times or more. V and J are TRBV29-1 and TRBJ1-5, with D possibly TRBD1 on 5 matching bases. V shed 4 bases and J shed 5 bases, with 9 bases lying between them. There are 12 residues in the CDR3. Germline V CDR1 and CDR2: SQVTM, ANQGSEA. The CDR3 here is CSVGPGDQPQHF. The CDR3 DNA follows: TGCAGCGTTGGCCCGGGGGATCAGCCCCAGCATTTT.

This clonotype was counted at least ten times. The chain links TRBV11-1 to TRBJ2-1; D is unresolved. The CDR3 spans 13 residues. Trimming stripped 1 base from V and 7 bases from J, with 8 bases between. Germline V gene data show CDR1 as SGHAT and CDR2 as FQDESV (reference sequence). CDR3 DNA: TGTGCCAGCAGCTTAGTCACAGCGAATGAGCAGTTCTTC. Amino acid sequence: CASSLVTANEQFF. The whole variable domain, filled in from reference TRBV11-1 and TRBJ2-1, reads EAEVAQSPRYKITEKSQAVAFWCDPISGHATLYWYRQILGQGPELLVQFQDESVVDDSQLPKDRFSAERLKGVDSTLKIQPAELGDSAMYLCASSLVTANEQFFGPGTRLTVL.

This clonotype showed up just a few times. The chain joins TRBV5-1 to TRBJ2-5; 12 nucleotides align to TRBD2. Per the germline V gene, CDR1 is SGHRS and CDR2 is YFSETQ. The CDR3 has 14 residues. Trimming removed 3 bases from V and 5 bases from J; junction bases left unmatched: 2. The DNA of the CDR3 is TGCGCCAGCAGCTACGGGACTAGCGGGGAGACCCAGTACTTC. Its protein product is CASSYGTSGETQYF.

This clonotype was counted ten times or more. V usage is TRBV2 and J usage is TRBJ2-2; 8 nucleotides match TRBD2. Germline loops: CDR1 SNHLY, CDR2 FYNNEI. With 0 bases clipped from V and 5 bases from J, the junction kept 2 bases outside the gene matches. The CDR3 consists of 15 residues. This chain's CDR3 is CASSEAPGGTGELFF. The DNA of the CDR3 is TGTGCCAGCAGTGAAGCTCCGGGGGGGACCGGGGAGCTGTTTTTT.

The V gene is TRBV19, the J gene TRBJ2-4, with 8 nucleotides matching TRBD1. V was pared by 6 bases and J by 2 bases, with 3 bases of the junction left unmatched. This CDR3 contains 14 residues. Germline V gene sequence: CDR1 LNHDA, CDR2 SQIVND (reference sequence). This chain's CDR3 is CASSHRGTKNIQYF. The CDR3 coding sequence is TGTGCCAGTAGCCACAGGGGGACCAAAAACATTCAGTACTTC.

The chain carries TRBV7-6 and TRBJ2-1, with 13 bases matching TRBD2. CDR3 length: 16 amino acids. From germline, CDR1 is SGHVS and CDR2 FNYEAQ. The V and J ends lost 5 bases and 6 bases, in that order; junction bases with no gene match: 7. The CDR3 nucleotides are TGTGCCAGCAGCCCTGGACTAGCGGGGGTCTCCAATGAGCAGTTCTTC. Translating gives CASSPGLAGVSNEQFF.

Only a few counts were recorded for this clonotype. The chain is built from TRBV10-3 and TRBJ2-3; D remains unclear. Germline V gene data show CDR1 as ENHRY and CDR2 as SYGVKD. V was clipped by 6 bases and J by 5 bases, with 9 bases between them. CDR3 size: 12 residues. In DNA, the CDR3 is TGTGCCATCAGGGGCCGTGGAGATACGCAGTATTTT. It yields the protein CAIRGRGDTQYF.

This clonotype appeared many times. This sequence joins TRBV12-3 or TRBV12-4 and TRBJ2-3, with TRBD1 as a possible D gene (6 bases). The CDR3 extends over 14 amino acids. The germline V and J ends were trimmed by 6 bases and 2 bases, with 12 bases remaining between them. CDR3 nucleotide sequence: TGTGCCAGCAGCCCTACAGGGCCCACAGATACGCAGTATTTT. Translated, it gives CASSPTGPTDTQYF.

This clonotype showed up many times. This chain uses TRBV29-1 with TRBJ2-1; weak D call: TRBD2 (7 bases). Germline CDR1 SQVTM, CDR2 ANQGSEA. The CDR3 covers 17 residues. V was trimmed by 8 bases and J by 5 bases, leaving 28 bases between them. Here the CDR3 reads CSSLEPGVGGPNNEQFF. CDR3 DNA: TGCAGCTCCCTCGAACCGGGGGTGGGGGGGCCCAACAATGAGCAGTTCTTC.

J is TRBJ2-1 and V is TRBV5-6, with D perhaps matching TRBD1 (5 bases). With 1 base removed from V and 5 bases from J, the gap between germline ends came to 10 bases. Germline assignment: CDR1 SGHDT and CDR2 YYEEEE. This CDR3 has 14 residues. CDR3 DNA: TGTGCCAGCAGCTTGTGGGCAGGGAACAATGAGCAGTTCTTC. It encodes CASSLWAGNNEQFF.

This clonotype was found many times. The chain is built from TRBV3-1 and TRBJ1-3; D remains unclear. The CDR3 contains 15 residues. The germline V gene has CDR1 LGHDT and CDR2 YNNKEL (reference sequence). Trimming removed 7 bases from V and 0 bases from J, with 13 bases in between. CDR3 coding DNA: TGTGCCAGCAAAGAAAGAGTCAACTCTGGAAACACCATATATTTT. Its protein product is CASKERVNSGNTIYF.